These T cell receptor beta chains were read from a single sample in a study of T-cell reconstitution after alpha-beta-depleted transplantation in children. TCRdb itself ran the PCR reads through MiXCR, one entry per CDR3 protein. The sample yields about 610,000 distinct CDR3 sequences, approximately 10% seen once. Sequenced here: PBMCs from the stem cell graft donor, sampled from the stem cell graft. The receptors were gathered from a human donor who donated a stem cell graft to a child with acute myeloid leukemia. The CDR3 runs from the conserved cysteine through the conserved F or W. The D gene is left open where the match is weak. The size field is filled for only some rows; it gives once, few, many or a size class.

- TRBD2 TRBJ2-1 TRBV28 TGTGCCAGCAGTATAACGGCACTAGCGCAAAACTACAATGAGCAGTTCTTC CASSITALAQNYNEQFF
many TRBD1 TRBJ1-2 TRBV28 TGTGCCAGCAGTTGGACAGGGGTCGGCTATGGCTACACCTTC CASSWTGVGYGYTF
many - TRBJ2-1 TRBV15 TGTGCCACCGGCAGCGGTTACAATGAGCAGTTCTTC CATGSGYNEQFF
- - TRBJ2-5 TRBV20-1 TGCAGTGCTAGAAGGAATTTACGAGAGACCCAGTACTTC CSARRNLRETQYF
few TRBD1 TRBJ1-2 TRBV5-1 TGCGCCAGCAGCGAAGGACAGGGCAAACATCCCCGGGATGGCTACACCTTC CASSEGQGKHPRDGYTF
few - TRBJ1-3 TRBV12-3/TRBV12-4 TGTGCCAGCAGTTTCGGGGGGCGAGGAAACACCATATATTTT CASSFGGRGNTIYF
- TRBD2 TRBJ2-7 TRBV7-8 TGTGCCAGCAGCTTAATTAGCGGGAGCCCTCACTCCTACGAGCAGTACTTC CASSLISGSPHSYEQYF
many TRBD2 TRBJ2-1 TRBV7-6 TGTGCCAGCAGCCCCTTTCCTCGTAGCGGGAGACACGGTGAGCAGTTCTTC CASSPFPRSGRHGEQFF
few - TRBJ2-2 TRBV5-1 TGCGCCAGCAGCGAGGGACTTCTGCGGGCCGGGGAGCTGTTTTTT CASSEGLLRAGELFF
few - TRBJ1-1 TRBV29-1 TGCAGCGTTGGGGCAGGGTGGGCCACTGAAGCTTTCTTT CSVGAGWATEAFF
few TRBD2 TRBJ2-5 TRBV20-1 TGCAGTGCTAGATACCCCGGGACTAGCGTAGAGACCCAGTACTTC CSARYPGTSVETQYF
- TRBD2 TRBJ2-5 TRBV7-8 TGTGCCAGCAGCCCATCGAGACGGGCTAGCGGGCAAGAGACCCAGTACTTC CASSPSRRASGQETQYF
- - TRBJ1-1 TRBV29-1 TGCAGCGTTGAAGGAGGGCTGAGTGGTCTTCGGGAAGCTTTCTTT CSVEGGLSGLREAFF
- TRBD1 TRBJ2-7 TRBV28 TGTGCCAGCATCGAAGGTGGGACAGGGGGTCTCTACGAGCAGTACTTC CASIEGGTGGLYEQYF
many - TRBJ2-5 TRBV29-1 TGCAGCGTTGAATGGACAGTTCAAGAGACCCAGTACTTC CSVEWTVQETQYF
many TRBD2 TRBJ2-3 TRBV6-5 TGTGCCAGCAGGGGACTAGCGGGAGGGCCTAGCACAGATACGCAGTATTTT CASRGLAGGPSTDTQYF
- - TRBJ2-7 TRBV3-1 TGTGCCAGCAGCCAATCGCTCAGGGAGGAAGGGTCCTACGAGCAGTACTTC CASSQSLREEGSYEQYF
- - TRBJ2-2 TRBV6-1 TGTGCCAGCAGCTCCAGGCGACTGGCTGGGGGCACCGGGGAGCTGTTTTTT CASSSRRLAGGTGELFF